This paragraph reports one TCR beta chain. What it binds is not known. This entry belongs to a study of T cell responses to AZD1222 COVID-19 vaccine. Findings and limits, study-wide: Spike-specific TCR breadth rose after two AZD1222 doses, and depth rose as well. The sample set comprised mostly white British donors with more females, and clonal diversity was possibly underestimated.

Sequencing was performed with immunoSEQ multiplex PCR; in TCRdb, only in-frame clones are kept and a portion is missing. The sample carries 90,000 to 110,000 clones, around 89% recorded once. The sequence was obtained from an adult in good health. The source was peripheral blood, collected on day 0 of AZD1222 vaccination.

CDR3: CASSPYRGADYGYTF. The CDR3 bases are TGCGCCAGCAGCCCGTACAGGGGCGCGGACTATGGCTACACCTTC. The chain uses TRBV4-3 and TRBJ1-2; 7 nucleotides match TRBD1. V lost 4 bases, J lost 3 bases, and 8 bases stayed unmatched. The CDR3 sequence is 15 residues long. Per germline, CDR1 LGHNA and CDR2 YSLEER.